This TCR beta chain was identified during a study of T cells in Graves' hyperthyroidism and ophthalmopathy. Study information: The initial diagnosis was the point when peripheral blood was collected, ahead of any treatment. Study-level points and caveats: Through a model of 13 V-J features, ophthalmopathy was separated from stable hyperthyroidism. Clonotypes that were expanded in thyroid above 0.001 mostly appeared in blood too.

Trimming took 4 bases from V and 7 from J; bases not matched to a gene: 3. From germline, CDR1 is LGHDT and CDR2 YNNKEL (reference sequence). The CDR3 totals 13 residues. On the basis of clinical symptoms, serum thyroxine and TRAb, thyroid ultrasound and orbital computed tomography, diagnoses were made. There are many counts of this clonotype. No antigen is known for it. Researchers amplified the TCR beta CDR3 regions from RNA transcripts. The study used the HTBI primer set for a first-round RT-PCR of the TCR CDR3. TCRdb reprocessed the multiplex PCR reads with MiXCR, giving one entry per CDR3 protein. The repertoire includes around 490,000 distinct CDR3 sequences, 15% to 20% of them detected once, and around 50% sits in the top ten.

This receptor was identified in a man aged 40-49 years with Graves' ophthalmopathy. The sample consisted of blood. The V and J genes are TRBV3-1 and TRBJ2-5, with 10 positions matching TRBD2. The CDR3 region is CASSRGTSVTQYF. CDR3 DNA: TGTGCCAGCAGCCGTGGGACTAGCGTGACCCAGTACTTC.